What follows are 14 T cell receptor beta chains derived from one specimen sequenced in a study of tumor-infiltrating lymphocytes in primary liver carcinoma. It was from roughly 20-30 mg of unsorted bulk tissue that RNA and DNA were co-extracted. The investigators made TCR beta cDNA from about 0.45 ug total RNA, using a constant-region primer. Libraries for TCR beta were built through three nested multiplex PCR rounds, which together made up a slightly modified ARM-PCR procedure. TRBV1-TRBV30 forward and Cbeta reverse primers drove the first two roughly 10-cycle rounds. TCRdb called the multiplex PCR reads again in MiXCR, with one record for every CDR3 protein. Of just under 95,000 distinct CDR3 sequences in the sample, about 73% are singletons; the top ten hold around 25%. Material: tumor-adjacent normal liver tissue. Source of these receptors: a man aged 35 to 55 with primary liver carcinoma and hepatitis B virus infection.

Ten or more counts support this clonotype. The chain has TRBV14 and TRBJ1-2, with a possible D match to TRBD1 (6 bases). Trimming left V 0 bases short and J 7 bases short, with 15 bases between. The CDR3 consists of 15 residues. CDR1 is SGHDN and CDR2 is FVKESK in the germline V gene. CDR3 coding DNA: TGTGCCAGCAGCCAAGAAATTGGGGGGCTTGGTGGCTACACCTTC. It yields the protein CASSQEIGGLGGYTF.

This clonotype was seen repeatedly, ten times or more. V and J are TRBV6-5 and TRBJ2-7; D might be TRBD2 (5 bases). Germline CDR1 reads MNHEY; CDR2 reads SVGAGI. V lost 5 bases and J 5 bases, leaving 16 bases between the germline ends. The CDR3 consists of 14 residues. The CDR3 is CASSREARGNEQYF. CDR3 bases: TGTGCCAGCAGTCGTGAGGCCCGGGGAAACGAGCAGTACTTC.

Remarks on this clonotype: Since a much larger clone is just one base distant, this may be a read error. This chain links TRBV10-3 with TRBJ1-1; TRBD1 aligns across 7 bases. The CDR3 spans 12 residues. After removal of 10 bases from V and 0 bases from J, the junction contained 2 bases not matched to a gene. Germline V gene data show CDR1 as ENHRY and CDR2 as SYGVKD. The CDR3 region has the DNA TGTGCCACCAGGGGGTTGAACACTGAAGCTTTCTTT. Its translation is CATRGLNTEAFF.

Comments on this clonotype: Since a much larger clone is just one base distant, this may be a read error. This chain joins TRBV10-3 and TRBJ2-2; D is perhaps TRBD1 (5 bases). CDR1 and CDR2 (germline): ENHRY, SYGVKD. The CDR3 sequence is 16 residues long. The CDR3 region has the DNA TGTGTCATCAGTGAGATCGACAAAGGGGAAACCGGGGAGCTGTTTTTT. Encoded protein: CVISEIDKGETGELFF.

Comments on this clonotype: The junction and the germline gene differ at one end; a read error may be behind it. DNA for the CDR3: TGTACCAGCAGCTTAGTCCAGGCTAGCGGGCAAGAGACACAGTACTTC. It translates to CTSSLVQASGQETQYF. The chain uses TRBV11-2 and TRBJ2-5, with 8 positions matching TRBD2. This CDR3 spans 16 amino acids. Germline V gives CDR1 SGHAT, CDR2 FQNNGV.

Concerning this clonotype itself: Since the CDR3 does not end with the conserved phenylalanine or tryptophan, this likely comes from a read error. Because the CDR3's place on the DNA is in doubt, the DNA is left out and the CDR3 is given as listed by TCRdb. The CDR3 sequence is CASTLEERAQYL. This chain uses TRBV11-2 with TRBJ2-5; the table's D call of TRBD1 was not tested on the DNA. Counting both end residues, the CDR3 totals 12 amino acids. CDR1 and CDR2 (germline): SGHAT, FQNNGV.

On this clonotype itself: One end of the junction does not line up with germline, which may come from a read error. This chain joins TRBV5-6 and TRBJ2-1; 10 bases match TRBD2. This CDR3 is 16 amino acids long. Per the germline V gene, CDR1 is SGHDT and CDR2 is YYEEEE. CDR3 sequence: CASSRSVAGGWNEQFF. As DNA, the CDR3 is TGTGCCAGCAGCCGGTCCGTAGCGGGAGGTTGGAATGAGCAATTCTTC.

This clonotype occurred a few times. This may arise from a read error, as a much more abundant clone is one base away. The DNA of the CDR3 is TGTGCCAGCACCCTGGAGGCGGCCTCCTACGAGCAGTACTTC. Protein: CASTLEAASYEQYF. This chain connects TRBV12-3 or TRBV12-4 to TRBJ2-7, with D possibly matching TRBD2 (5 bases). The CDR3 is made up of 14 amino acids. V was cut by 7 bases and J by 0 bases, with 13 bases left in between.

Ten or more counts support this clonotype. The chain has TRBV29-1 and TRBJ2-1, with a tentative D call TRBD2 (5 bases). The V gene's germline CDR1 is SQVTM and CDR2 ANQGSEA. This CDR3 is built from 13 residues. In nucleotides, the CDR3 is TGCAGTAGTGCCGCCGGGGTCTACAATGAGCAGTTCTTC. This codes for CSSAAGVYNEQFF.

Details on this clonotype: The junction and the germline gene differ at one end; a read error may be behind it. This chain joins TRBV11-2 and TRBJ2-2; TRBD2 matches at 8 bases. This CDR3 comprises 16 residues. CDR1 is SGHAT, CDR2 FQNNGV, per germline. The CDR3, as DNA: TGTGCCAGCGGCTTAGCGGCAGCGGGGGACACTGGGGAGCTGTTTTTT. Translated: CASGLAAAGDTGELFF.

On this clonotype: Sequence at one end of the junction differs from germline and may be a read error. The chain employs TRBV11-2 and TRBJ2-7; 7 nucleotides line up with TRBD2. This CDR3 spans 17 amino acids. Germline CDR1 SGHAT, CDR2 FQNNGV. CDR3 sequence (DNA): TGTGCCAGCACCGAAACTTACCCAACTAGCGACTCATACGAGCAGCACTTC. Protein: CASTETYPTSDSYEQHF. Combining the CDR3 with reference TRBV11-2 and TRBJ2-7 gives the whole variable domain EAGVAQSPRYKIIEKRQSVAFWCNPISGHATLYWYQQILGQGPKLLIQFQNNGVVDDSQLPKDRFSAERLKGVDSTLKIQPAKLEDSAVYLCASTETYPTSDSYEQHFGPGTRLTVT.

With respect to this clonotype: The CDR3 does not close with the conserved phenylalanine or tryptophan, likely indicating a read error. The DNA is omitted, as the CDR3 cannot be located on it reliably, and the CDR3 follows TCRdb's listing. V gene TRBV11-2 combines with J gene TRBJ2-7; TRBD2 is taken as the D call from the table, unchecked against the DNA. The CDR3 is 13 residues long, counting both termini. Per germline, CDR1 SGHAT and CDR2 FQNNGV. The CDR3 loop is CSSSSTRSYEQYL.

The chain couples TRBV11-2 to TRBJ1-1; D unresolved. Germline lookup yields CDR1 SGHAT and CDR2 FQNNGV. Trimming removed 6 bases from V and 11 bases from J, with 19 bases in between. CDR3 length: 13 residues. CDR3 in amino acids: CASSLTPKGAAFF. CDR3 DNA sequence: TGTGCCAGCAGTTTAACGCCCAAGGGTGCGGCTTTCTTT.

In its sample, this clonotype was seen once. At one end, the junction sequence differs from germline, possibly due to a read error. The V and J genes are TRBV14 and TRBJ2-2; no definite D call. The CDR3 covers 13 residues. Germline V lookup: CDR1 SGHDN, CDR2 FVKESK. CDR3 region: CASNQLLVGELFF. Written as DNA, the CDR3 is TGTGCCAGCAACCAACTCCTGGTAGGGGAGCTGTTTTTT.